Listed below are T cell receptor beta chains from one sample, sequenced in a study of T cell changes during pregnancy in multiple sclerosis. Clones were sequenced by immunoSEQ multiplex PCR, and TCRdb holds only the in-frame ones, with some missing. The table shows under 40,000 clones, with 70% to 90% occurring only once. The sample was CD4+ T cells from peripheral blood mononuclear cells, taken before pregnancy. The receptors here all came from a female donor with multiple sclerosis, enrolled in a pregnancy study. The CDR3 runs from the conserved cysteine through the conserved F or W. Fields, in order: V gene, D gene, CDR3 protein. The D gene is left open where the match is weak.

>TRBV11-2|-
CASSSPRRGDYGYTF
>TRBV7-2|-
CASSYGSGNTIYF
>TRBV6-5|TRBD1
CASSQGAQSPLHF
>TRBV10-3|-
CALGKDRNEQFF
>TRBV7-2|-
CASSFVLNTGELFF
>TRBV6-6|TRBD2
CASSYSGTSVLNEQFF
>TRBV19|-
CASARGSGNTIYF
>TRBV11-2|TRBD2
CASSLGPGLAGGPGTQYF
>TRBV2|-
CASRGTGTLVFF
>TRBV5-1|-
CASSADQGGEQYF
>TRBV27|-
CASSFTVSYEQYF
>TRBV9|-
CASSGKVLLTDTQYF
>TRBV5-1|-
CASSLGSFGGQADTQYF
>TRBV2|-
CASSEAPGTYEQYF
>TRBV6-1|TRBD1
CASSENRGWTEAFF
>TRBV7-2|TRBD2
CASSSTLAGGLFETQYF
>TRBV5-5|-
CASSYNRDTQPQHF
>TRBV7-2|TRBD1
CASSLTGTGGYEQYF
>TRBV5-6|-
CASSLQVSGNTIYF
>TRBV7-2|TRBD2
CASSLGGGRLNEQFF
>TRBV5-6|TRBD1
CTSSWYRGPYGYTF
>TRBV10-3|TRBD1
CAIREGQGNVHEQYF
>TRBV2|-
CASRGTRLSYNEQFF
>TRBV2|-
CASSVTANARSPLHF
>TRBV5-1|TRBD1
CASSSTGQYGNTIYF
>TRBV6-6|TRBD2
CASSRRRGGGTGELFF
>TRBV5-1|TRBD1
CASSLRPGQAEETQYF
>TRBV29-1|TRBD2
CSVAAGGWSYNEQFF
>TRBV6-6|TRBD1
CASRDTGANQPQHF
>TRBV5-7|-
CASSWRRRGETQYF
>TRBV7-9|TRBD2
CASTILAGAGNEQFF
>TRBV28|-
CASSFGAGGQETQYF
>TRBV18|-
CASSPLSITGSGTEAFF
>TRBV11-1|-
CASSEAERFGYEQYF
>TRBV6-4|TRBD1
CASRGQGQNEQFF
>TRBV19|TRBD1
CASRGQNSGNTIYF
>TRBV25-1|TRBD1
CASSVTGGSGNTIYF
>TRBV5-1|-
CASHPGSSQETQYF